The sequence of this TCR beta chain was determined in a study of a mutant IDH1 vaccine in newly diagnosed glioma (dated by TCRdb to the early 2020s). Turning to the overall study: Vaccination started 4-6 weeks after radiotherapy alone, or was given together with temozolomide cycles in the groups whose treatment included chemotherapy. Before enrollment, patients had received standard therapy of radiotherapy alone, temozolomide alone, or radiochemotherapy with temozolomide; most received the combination. Peripheral blood was drawn at six visits: V03 (baseline), V05, V07, V10, V12 and V13. The week-35 safety follow-up was designated visit V12, and the week-47 end of study was designated visit V13. For exploratory analyses, longitudinal TCRB deep sequencing was carried out in approximately 25 treated patients wherever samples were available. The roughly 33 treated patients were roughly 60% male and around 38% female, with a mean age of about 43 years.

CDR1 and CDR2, per the germline V gene, are SGHTA and FQGNSA. For this chain, trimming is 2 bases at the V end and 2 bases at the J end, and the number of junction bases without a gene match is 1. There are 15 amino acids in the CDR3, from cysteine to phenylalanine inclusive. Only the CDR3 DNA stays, 45 bases, in frame from base 1. As to this clone: Its specific antigen is unknown. It has no much larger one-base neighbor in the sample; base qualities were not kept.

The full study reports these points: Across multiple MHC alleles, vaccine-induced immune responses were seen in nearly 95% of patients. Availability determined which PBMC samples were chosen for TCRB deep sequencing. No apparent relationship was observed between pseudoprogression and alterations in the top peripheral T cell clonotypes detected by TCRB sequencing. It was noted by the authors that analyses of patient blood samples could not be reproduced owing to sample limitations.

The method behind the library was the immunoSEQ multiplex PCR assay. Following the manufacturer's protocol, the hsTCRB Kit was used to amplify rearranged TCR beta chain sequences. TCRB libraries were sequenced on an Illumina MiSeq. The source study handled its data this way. The proprietary platform of the kit vendor was used for demultiplexing, trimming and gene mapping. TCRdb mirrors the immuneACCESS table, restricted to in-frame sequences. Some clones are absent from its copies; in checked studies, under half trace to an unresolved V gene, and the reason for the others is unknown. That table furnishes V, J and clone size, whereas the DNA furnished D and trimming. In this sample the table shows tens of thousands of clones, about nine tenths of which occur a single time. The ten biggest clones cover 1.6% of the sample. The intended sense of this specimen's time point label: week 35, safety follow-up. Every vaccine dose consisted of 300 ug of a 20-mer mutant IDH1 peptide in Montanide, administered subcutaneously together with topical imiquimod. Patients were given eight vaccinations, in weeks 1, 3, 5, 7, 11, 15, 19 and 23, which matched visits V03 through V10. Donors had newly diagnosed WHO grade 3 or 4 IDH1-mutant astrocytomas with loss of nuclear ATRX. The samples were drawn from NOA16, a multicentre, single-arm, open-label phase I trial in Germany that tested a mutant IDH1 peptide vaccine in humans for the first time. Genomic DNA for TCRB sequencing was extracted from EDTA blood using the DNeasy Blood and Tissue Kit.

This TCR came from a man aged 35 to 55 with glioma. The rearrangement joined TRBV7-2 to TRBJ2-7, and TRBD2 aligns with 12 junction nucleotides. The sample here was PBMCs, taken from a glioma patient whose treatment included an IDH1 peptide vaccine. The nucleotide sequence reads TGTGCCAGCAGCTTAACTAGCGGGAGGACCTACGAGCAGTACTTC. Its translation reads: CASSLTSGRTYEQYF.